Following are 14 T cell receptor beta chains from one sample sequenced in a study of blood T cell repertoires in COVID-19. Profiled with immunoSEQ multiplex PCR; TCRdb holds only in-frame clones, not every one. The sample lists approximately 29,000 clones; around 72% were seen once. The sequenced sample was peripheral blood. Receptors were obtained from a boy aged 2 to 9 with active or convalescent COVID-19.

CDR3 amino acids: CASSPRRDTGELFF. The CDR3 DNA sequence: TGTGCCAGCAGTCCAAGGAGGGACACCGGGGAGCTGTTTTTT. The chain carries TRBV7-2 and TRBJ2-2; tentative D call: TRBD2 (6 bases). There are 14 residues in the CDR3. With 6 bases removed from V and 3 bases from J, the gap between germline ends came to 11 bases. Germline loops: CDR1 SGHTA, CDR2 FQGNSA.

This clone came up a few times. The chain carries TRBV5-1 and TRBJ1-2; 10 nucleotides match TRBD1. The V segment lost 4 bases and the J segment 6 bases; nucleotides outside the gene matches: 12. Germline values: CDR1 SGHRS, CDR2 YFSETQ. The CDR3 has 16 amino acids. In nucleotides, the CDR3 is TGCGCCAGCAGCCCTACGACTGGGACAGGGGACCATGGCTACACCTTC. Its protein product is CASSPTTGTGDHGYTF.

The V call is TRBV6-6, the J call TRBJ2-7; 7 bases fit TRBD2. V dropped 5 bases and J dropped 2; count of bases not matched to a gene: 6. The CDR3 is 14 residues long. Germline lookup yields CDR1 MNHNY and CDR2 SVGAGI (reference sequence). The CDR3 DNA is TGTGCCAGCAGTCCCAGCGGGGCTACCTACGAGCAGTACTTC. This encodes CASSPSGATYEQYF.

The chain uses TRBV10-3 and TRBJ2-7; D gene uncertain. Per germline, CDR1 ENHRY and CDR2 SYGVKD. This CDR3 comprises 12 residues. V shed 3 bases and J shed 0 bases, with 3 bases lying between them. The CDR3 loop is CAISDSSYEQYV. DNA of the CDR3: TGTGCCATCAGTGATAGCTCCTACGAGCAGTACGTC.

The chain joins TRBV7-2 to TRBJ2-1; weak D call: TRBD1 (6 bases). CDR3 length: 15 residues. The V end was cut by 4 bases, the J end by 0 bases, with 10 bases between. Germline assignment: CDR1 SGHTA and CDR2 FQGNSA. This CDR3 is CASSYLGGSYNEQFF. The CDR3 DNA sequence: TGTGCCAGCAGCTACCTAGGGGGCTCCTACAATGAGCAGTTCTTC.

The rearrangement uses TRBV7-2 and TRBJ2-1, with 11 bases aligning to TRBD2. J lost 6 bases, V lost 5 bases, and 6 bases had no gene match. Germline CDR1 reads SGHTA; CDR2 reads FQGNSA. The CDR3 runs 15 residues. The CDR3 loop reads CASSRGLAAGNEQFF. CDR3 DNA sequence: TGTGCCAGCAGCAGGGGACTAGCGGCAGGCAATGAGCAGTTCTTC.

This clone was recorded a few times. This chain joins TRBV7-2 and TRBJ2-1; a possible D gene is TRBD2 (6 bases). The germline gives CDR1 SGHTA, CDR2 FQGNSA. V shed 5 bases and J shed 6 bases, with 17 bases lying between them. The CDR3 has 15 residues. The CDR3 loop is CASSLLRGGSNEQFF. CDR3 DNA: TGTGCCAGCAGCCTGTTAAGGGGAGGCTCCAATGAGCAGTTCTTC.

The chain joins TRBV10-3 to TRBJ2-7; possibly TRBD2 for D (5 bases). V gave up 10 bases and J gave up 6 bases, with 10 bases separating them. CDR1 and CDR2 from the germline V gene are ENHRY and SYGVKD. The CDR3 extends over 10 amino acids. CDR3 amino acids: CATEGSEQYF. The CDR3 DNA is TGTGCCACCGAAGGGAGCGAGCAGTACTTC.

The chain is built from TRBV12-5 and TRBJ2-1; perhaps TRBD2 as D (7 bases). The germline V and J ends were trimmed by 6 bases and 6 bases, with 21 bases remaining between them. CDR3 size: 16 residues. The germline CDR1 and CDR2 sequences are LGHNT and FRNRAP. The CDR3 region has the DNA TGTGCTAGTGGCTCCCTCATCGGGGGGCCGATCAATGAGCAGTTCTTC. Translating gives CASGSLIGGPINEQFF. Combining the CDR3 with reference TRBV12-5 and TRBJ2-1 gives the whole variable domain DARVTQTPRHKVTEMGQEVTMRCQPILGHNTVFWYRQTMMQGLELLAYFRNRAPLDDSGMPKDRFSAEMPDATLATLKIQPSEPRDSAVYFCASGSLIGGPINEQFFGPGTRLTVL.

The V gene is TRBV6-5, the J gene TRBJ1-4, with a tentative D call TRBD1 (5 bases). Trimming removed 6 bases from V and 8 bases from J, with 13 bases in between. The V gene's germline CDR1 is MNHEY and CDR2 SVGAGI. The CDR3 contains 13 residues. The CDR3 loop reads CASSAIRQEKLFF. Written as DNA, the CDR3 is TGTGCCAGCAGCGCCATCAGACAGGAAAAACTGTTTTTT.

V is TRBV16 and J is TRBJ1-1; D is perhaps TRBD1 (5 bases). The CDR3 has 15 residues. Trimming left V 4 bases short and J 0 bases short, with 12 bases between. Germline CDR1 is KGHSY and CDR2 is FQNENV. In nucleotides, the CDR3 is TGTGCCAGCAGCCCACGCGGGGGGATGAACACTGAAGCTTTCTTT. It yields the protein CASSPRGGMNTEAFF.

The chain links TRBV6-2 or TRBV6-3 to TRBJ2-4; D remains unclear. CDR1 MNHEY and CDR2 SVGEGT come from the germline V gene. The ends were cut back, 5 bases at V and 0 bases at J, with 14 bases in the middle. The CDR3 is 16 amino acids. The CDR3 DNA reads TGTGCCAGCAGTGTCGAGTCCCTGGTAGCCAAAAACATTCAGTACTTC. Protein: CASSVESLVAKNIQYF.

The gene calls are TRBV5-1 and TRBJ2-5; either TRBD1 or TRBD2 may supply D (6 bases each). The CDR3 runs to 14 residues. The germline CDR1 and CDR2 sequences are SGHRS and YFSETQ. V lost 4 bases to trimming and J lost 5 bases, with 15 bases between them. This CDR3 reads CASSLGGVTETQYF. CDR3 nucleotides: TGCGCCAGCAGCCTGGGGGGCGTCACGGAGACCCAGTACTTC. The full variable domain, rest sourced from reference TRBV5-1 and TRBJ2-5, is KAGVTQTPRYLIKTRGQQVTLSCSPISGHRSVSWYQQTPGQGLQFLFEYFSETQRNKGNFPGRFSGRQFSNSRSEMNVSTLELGDSALYLCASSLGGVTETQYFGPGTRLLVL.

This clone was recorded only once. The chain is built from TRBV14 and TRBJ1-3; unclear D gene. The CDR3 loop spans 17 amino acids. The V end lost 0 bases, the J end lost 0 bases, and 12 bases lay between the germline ends. Germline lookup yields CDR1 SGHDN and CDR2 FVKESK. CDR3 bases: TGTGCCAGCAGCCAAGACAGGAATGGGTTCTCTGGAAACACCATATATTTT. Translating it yields CASSQDRNGFSGNTIYF.